Listed below are T cell receptor beta chains from one sample, sequenced in a study of T cell changes during pregnancy in multiple sclerosis. Clones were read by immunoSEQ multiplex PCR, and TCRdb kept only the in-frame ones, dropping some. The profile covers 50,000 or so clones, with approximately 94% appearing a single time and around 0.3% taken by the ten largest. Material: CD4+ T cells from peripheral blood mononuclear cells, obtained in the third trimester of pregnancy. These receptors all come from a female donor with multiple sclerosis, enrolled in a pregnancy study. Both conserved end residues are part of each CDR3. A D gene is named only where the DNA matches it firmly.

v_gene: TRBV2
j_gene: TRBJ1-5
d_gene: TRBD1
CDR3nt: TGTGCCAGCAGGCCACAGGGGGCTCCATCGGTAGGGCCCCAGCATTTT
CDR3aa: CASRPQGAPSVGPQHF

v_gene: TRBV19
j_gene: TRBJ1-4
d_gene: TRBD1
CDR3nt: TGTGCCAGTAGTATAGGCGGGACAGGGTATGAAAAACTGTTTTTT
CDR3aa: CASSIGGTGYEKLFF

v_gene: TRBV21-1
j_gene: TRBJ1-2
d_gene: -
CDR3nt: TGTGCCAGCAGCAAAGCCCCAACGGACTTACCGAAAAAAAGTGGCTACACCTTC
CDR3aa: CASSKAPTDLPKKSGYTF

v_gene: TRBV9
j_gene: TRBJ2-3
d_gene: -
CDR3nt: TGTGCCAGCAGCCCCCGGGTAGATTACACAGATACGCAGTATTTT
CDR3aa: CASSPRVDYTDTQYF

v_gene: TRBV11-3
j_gene: TRBJ2-7
d_gene: TRBD2
CDR3nt: TGTGCCAGCAGCGGAACTAGCGGGGGTGTCGAGCAGTACTTC
CDR3aa: CASSGTSGGVEQYF

v_gene: TRBV19
j_gene: TRBJ1-5
d_gene: -
CDR3nt: TGTGCCAGTAGTATAGGATCAGGGGTGGGACAGCCCCAGCATTTT
CDR3aa: CASSIGSGVGQPQHF

v_gene: TRBV7-9
j_gene: TRBJ1-1
d_gene: TRBD1
CDR3nt: TGTGCCAGCAGCCCGTGGACAGGGGGTTTGAACACTGAAGCTTTCTTT
CDR3aa: CASSPWTGGLNTEAFF

v_gene: TRBV11-3
j_gene: TRBJ1-1
d_gene: -
CDR3nt: TGTGCCAGCAGCTACGGAGGCACTGAAGCTTTCTTT
CDR3aa: CASSYGGTEAFF

v_gene: TRBV18
j_gene: TRBJ1-4
d_gene: TRBD1
CDR3nt: TGTGCCAGCTCACCACAGGGGGCAGTAGGTGAAAAACTGTTTTTT
CDR3aa: CASSPQGAVGEKLFF

v_gene: TRBV10-3
j_gene: TRBJ2-2
d_gene: TRBD1
CDR3nt: TGTGCCATCAGTGAGGCAGGGGGCACCGGGGAGCTGTTTTTT
CDR3aa: CAISEAGGTGELFF

v_gene: TRBV5-6
j_gene: TRBJ1-5
d_gene: -
CDR3nt: TGTGCCAGCAGCTTGTATGCGGGGCAGATTAGCAATCAGCCCCAGCATTTT
CDR3aa: CASSLYAGQISNQPQHF

v_gene: TRBV29-1
j_gene: TRBJ1-2
d_gene: TRBD1
CDR3nt: TGCAGCGTGGGGGACGGACAGGGGGCCTATGGCTACACCTTC
CDR3aa: CSVGDGQGAYGYTF

v_gene: TRBV19
j_gene: TRBJ2-2
d_gene: TRBD1
CDR3nt: TGTGCCACTAAAGGACAGGGGGAAACCGGGGAGCTGTTTTTT
CDR3aa: CATKGQGETGELFF

v_gene: TRBV7-2
j_gene: TRBJ2-1
d_gene: -
CDR3nt: TGTGCCAGCAGCTCGCCCAGGGGTCTCTCCTACAATGAGCAGTTCTTC
CDR3aa: CASSSPRGLSYNEQFF

v_gene: TRBV11-2
j_gene: TRBJ2-1
d_gene: TRBD1
CDR3nt: TGTGCCAGCAGCTCGGGACAGGGGATAGATGAGCAGTTCTTC
CDR3aa: CASSSGQGIDEQFF

v_gene: TRBV7-3
j_gene: TRBJ2-1
d_gene: -
CDR3nt: TGTGCCAGCAGCCCCCACGCTGCGGGAGCAACGGGGGCGCTGGGTGAGCAGTTCTTC
CDR3aa: CASSPHAAGATGALGEQFF

v_gene: TRBV5-4
j_gene: TRBJ2-1
d_gene: TRBD1
CDR3nt: TGTGCCAGCAGCTTGGGGGCCCGGACAGGGAGGAGCAATGAGCAGTTCTTC
CDR3aa: CASSLGARTGRSNEQFF